What follows is one TCR beta chain and its context. Its specificity is unknown. V lost 5 bases, J lost 0 bases, and 9 bases lay in between. The CDR3 is made up of 14 amino acids. CDR1 MNHEY and CDR2 SVGAGI come from the germline V gene. This entry is derived from a study of cytomegalovirus exposure and HLA in healthy donors. Study-level findings and limits: Later on, analysis showed that most CMV-associated TCR beta chains appeared to be HLA-restricted. A later analysis linked a missense DCLRE1C variant to TCR beta V- and J-gene trimming. A later analysis reported that several of the most significant clusters appeared to be linked to common viral pathogens, among them Epstein-Barr virus.

As for the donors, each was a healthy bone marrow donor. PCR involved 60 Vbeta and 13 Jbeta primers. Only in-frame clones appear in the TCRdb table, and some are missing; sequencing was by immunoSEQ multiplex PCR. The table shows 150,000 or so clones, with nearly 80% occurring only once. The sequenced sample consisted of PBMCs. This TCR was recovered from a woman aged 45-65 years in good health and CMV-seropositive. The chain carries TRBV6-5 and TRBJ2-3, with D perhaps TRBD1 (6 bases). CDR3: CASSRTVSTDTQYF. DNA of the CDR3: TGTGCCAGCAGTAGGACAGTTAGCACAGATACGCAGTATTTT.